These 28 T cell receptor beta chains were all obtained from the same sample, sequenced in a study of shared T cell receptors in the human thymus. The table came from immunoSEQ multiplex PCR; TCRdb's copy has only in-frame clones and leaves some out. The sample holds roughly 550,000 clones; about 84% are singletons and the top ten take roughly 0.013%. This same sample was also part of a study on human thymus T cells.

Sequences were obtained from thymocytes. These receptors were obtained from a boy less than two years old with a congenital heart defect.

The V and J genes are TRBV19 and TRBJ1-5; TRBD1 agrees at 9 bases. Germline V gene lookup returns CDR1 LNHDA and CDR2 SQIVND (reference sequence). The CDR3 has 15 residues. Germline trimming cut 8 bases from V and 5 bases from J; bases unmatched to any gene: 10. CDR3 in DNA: TGTGCCAGTGGCTCCGGGACAGGGAAGGATCAGCCCCAGCATTTT. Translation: CASGSGTGKDQPQHF.

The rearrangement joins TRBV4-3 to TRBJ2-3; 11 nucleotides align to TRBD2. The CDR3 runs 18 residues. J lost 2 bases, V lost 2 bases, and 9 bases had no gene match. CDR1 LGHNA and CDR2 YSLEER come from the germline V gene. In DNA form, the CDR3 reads TGCGCCAGCAGCCAACTGACTAGCGGGATAGGCAACACAGATACGCAGTATTTT. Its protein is CASSQLTSGIGNTDTQYF.

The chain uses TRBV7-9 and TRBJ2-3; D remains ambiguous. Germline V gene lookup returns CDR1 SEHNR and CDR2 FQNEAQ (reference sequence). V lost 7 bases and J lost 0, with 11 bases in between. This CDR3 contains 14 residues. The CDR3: CASKTPHSTDTQYF. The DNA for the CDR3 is TGTGCCAGCAAGACACCCCATAGCACAGATACGCAGTATTTT.

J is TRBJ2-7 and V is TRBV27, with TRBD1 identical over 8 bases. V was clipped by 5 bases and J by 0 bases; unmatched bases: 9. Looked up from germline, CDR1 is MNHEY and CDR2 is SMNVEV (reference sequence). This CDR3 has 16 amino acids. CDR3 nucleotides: TGTGCCAGCAGTCCAAAACGACAGGGGTTCTCCTACGAGCAGTACTTC. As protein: CASSPKRQGFSYEQYF.

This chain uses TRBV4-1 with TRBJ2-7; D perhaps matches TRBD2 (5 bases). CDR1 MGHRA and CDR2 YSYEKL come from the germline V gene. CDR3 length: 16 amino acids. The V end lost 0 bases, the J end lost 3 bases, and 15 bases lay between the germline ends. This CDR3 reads CASSQDRAGLLYEQYF. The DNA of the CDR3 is TGCGCCAGCAGCCAAGATAGGGCGGGCCTTCTCTACGAGCAGTACTTC.

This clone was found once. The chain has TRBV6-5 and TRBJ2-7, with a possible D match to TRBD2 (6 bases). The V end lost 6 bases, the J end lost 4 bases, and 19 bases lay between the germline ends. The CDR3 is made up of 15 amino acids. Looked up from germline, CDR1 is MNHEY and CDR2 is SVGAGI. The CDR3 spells CASRPPDGGVYEQYF. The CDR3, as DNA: TGTGCCAGCAGACCCCCCGACGGGGGTGTTTACGAGCAGTACTTC.

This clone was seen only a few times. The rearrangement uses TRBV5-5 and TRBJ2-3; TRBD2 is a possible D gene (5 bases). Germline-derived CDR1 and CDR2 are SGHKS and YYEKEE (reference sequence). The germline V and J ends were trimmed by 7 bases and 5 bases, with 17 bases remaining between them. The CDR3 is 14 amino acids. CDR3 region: CASAEARVEDTQYF. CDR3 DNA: TGTGCCAGCGCCGAAGCGCGGGTGGAAGATACGCAGTATTTT. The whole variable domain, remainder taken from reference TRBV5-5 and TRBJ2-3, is DAGVTQSPTHLIKTRGQQVTLRCSPISGHKSVSWYQQVLGQGPQFIFQYYEKEERGRGNFPDRFSARQFPNYSSELNVNALLLGDSALYLCASAEARVEDTQYFGPGTRLTVL.

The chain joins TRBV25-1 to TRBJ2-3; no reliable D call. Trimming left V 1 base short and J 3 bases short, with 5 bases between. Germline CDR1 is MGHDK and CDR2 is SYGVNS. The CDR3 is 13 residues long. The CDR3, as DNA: TGTGCCAGCAGTGAATCCATGACAGATACGCAGTATTTT. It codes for CASSESMTDTQYF.

CDR3 sequence: CASSQDLGKANYGYTF. DNA of the CDR3: TGTGCCAGCAGCCAAGATCTAGGCAAAGCTAACTATGGCTACACCTTC. The V and J genes are TRBV4-2 and TRBJ1-2; D is uncertain. V was trimmed by 0 bases and J by 0 bases, leaving 11 bases between them. This CDR3 is 16 amino acids long. Germline values: CDR1 LGHNA, CDR2 YNFKEQ.

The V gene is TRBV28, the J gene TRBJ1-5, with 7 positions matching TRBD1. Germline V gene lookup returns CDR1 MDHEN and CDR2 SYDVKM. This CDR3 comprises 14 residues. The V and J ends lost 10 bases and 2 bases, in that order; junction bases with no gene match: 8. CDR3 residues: CAIRGQVCNQPQHF. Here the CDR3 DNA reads TGTGCCATCAGAGGACAGGTTTGCAATCAGCCCCAGCATTTT.

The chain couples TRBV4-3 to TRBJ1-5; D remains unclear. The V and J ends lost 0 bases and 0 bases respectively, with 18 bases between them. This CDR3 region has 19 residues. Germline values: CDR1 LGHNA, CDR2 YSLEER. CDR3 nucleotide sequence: TGCGCCAGCAGCCAAGATCTAGGGCAGGAGGGAGGTAGCAATCAGCCCCAGCATTTT. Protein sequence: CASSQDLGQEGGSNQPQHF.

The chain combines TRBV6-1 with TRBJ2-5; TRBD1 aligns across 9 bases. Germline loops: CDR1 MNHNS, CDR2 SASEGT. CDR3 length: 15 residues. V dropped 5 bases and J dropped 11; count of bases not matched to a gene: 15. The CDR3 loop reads CASSIQQGAQGEQYF. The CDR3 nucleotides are TGTGCCAGCAGTATACAACAGGGGGCGCAGGGAGAGCAGTACTTC.

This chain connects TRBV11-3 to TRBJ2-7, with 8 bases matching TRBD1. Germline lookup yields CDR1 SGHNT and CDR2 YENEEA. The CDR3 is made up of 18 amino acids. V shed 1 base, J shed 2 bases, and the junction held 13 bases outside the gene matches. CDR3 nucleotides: TGTGCCAGCAGCTTAGTTTCCAGGGGGCGGCTAGAACCCTACGAGCAGTACTTC. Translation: CASSLVSRGRLEPYEQYF.

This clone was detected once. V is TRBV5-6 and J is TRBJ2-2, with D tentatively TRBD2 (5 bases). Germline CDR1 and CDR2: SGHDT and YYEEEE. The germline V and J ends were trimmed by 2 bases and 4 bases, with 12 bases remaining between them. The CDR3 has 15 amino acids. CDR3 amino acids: CASSLRGISTGELFF. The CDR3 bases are TGTGCCAGCAGCTTACGAGGGATCAGCACCGGGGAGCTGTTTTTT.

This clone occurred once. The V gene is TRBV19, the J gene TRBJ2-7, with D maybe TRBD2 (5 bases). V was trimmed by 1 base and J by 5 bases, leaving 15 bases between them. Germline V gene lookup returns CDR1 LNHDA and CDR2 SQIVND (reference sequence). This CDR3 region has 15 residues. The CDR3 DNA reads TGTGCCAGTAGTATAGTGCCGGCTAGCCCCAACGAGCAGTACTTC. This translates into CASSIVPASPNEQYF.

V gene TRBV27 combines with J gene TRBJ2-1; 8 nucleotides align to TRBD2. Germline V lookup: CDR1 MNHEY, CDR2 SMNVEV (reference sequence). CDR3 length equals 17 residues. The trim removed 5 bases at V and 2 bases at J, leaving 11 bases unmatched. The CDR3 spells CASSPAGGGAAYNEQFF. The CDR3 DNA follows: TGTGCCAGCAGTCCGGCCGGGGGGGGTGCAGCCTACAATGAGCAGTTCTTC.

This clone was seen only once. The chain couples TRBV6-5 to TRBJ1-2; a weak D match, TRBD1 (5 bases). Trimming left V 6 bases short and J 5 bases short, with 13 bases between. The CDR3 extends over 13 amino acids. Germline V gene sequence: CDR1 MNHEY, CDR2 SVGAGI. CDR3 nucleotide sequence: TGTGCCAGCAGACCCGGGGGGGAGTATGGCTACACCTTC. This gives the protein CASRPGGEYGYTF.

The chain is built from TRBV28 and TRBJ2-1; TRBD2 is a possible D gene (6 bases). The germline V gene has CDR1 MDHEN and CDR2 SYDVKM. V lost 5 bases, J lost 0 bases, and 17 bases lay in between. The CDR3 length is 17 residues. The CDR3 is CASSPHDAGRSYNEQFF. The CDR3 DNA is TGTGCCAGCAGTCCCCACGATGCGGGACGCTCCTACAATGAGCAGTTCTTC. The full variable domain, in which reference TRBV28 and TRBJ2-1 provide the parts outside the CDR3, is DVKVTQSSRYLVKRTGEKVFLECVQDMDHENMFWYRQDPGLGLRLIYFSYDVKMKEKGDIPEGYSVSREKKERFSLILESASTNQTSMYLCASSPHDAGRSYNEQFFGPGTRLTVL.

CDR3 bases: TGTGCCAGCAGTCTAGCGGCTAGCGTTAACACCGGGGAGCTGTTTTTT. Amino acid sequence: CASSLAASVNTGELFF. The V call is TRBV11-3, the J call TRBJ2-2, with 7 positions matching TRBD2. The CDR3 has 16 amino acids. CDR1 and CDR2 (germline): SGHNT, YENEEA. The V segment lost 6 bases and the J segment 2 bases; nucleotides outside the gene matches: 9. The entire variable domain, with the rest obtained from reference TRBV11-3 and TRBJ2-2, is as follows: EAGVVQSPRYKIIEKKQPVAFWCNPISGHNTLYWYLQNLGQGPELLIRYENEEAVDDSQLPKDRFSAERLKGVDSTLKIQPAELGDSAVYLCASSLAASVNTGELFFGEGSRLTVL.

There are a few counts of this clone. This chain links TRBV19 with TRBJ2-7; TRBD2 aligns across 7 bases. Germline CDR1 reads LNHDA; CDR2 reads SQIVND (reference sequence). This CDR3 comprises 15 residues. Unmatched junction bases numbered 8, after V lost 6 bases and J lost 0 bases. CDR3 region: CASSLMTSPSYEQYF. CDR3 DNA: TGTGCCAGTAGCCTCATGACTAGCCCCTCCTACGAGCAGTACTTC.

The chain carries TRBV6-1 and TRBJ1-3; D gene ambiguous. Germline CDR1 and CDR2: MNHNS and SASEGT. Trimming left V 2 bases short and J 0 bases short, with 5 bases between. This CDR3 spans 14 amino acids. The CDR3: CASSEPGSGNTIYF. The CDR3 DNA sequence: TGTGCCAGCAGTGAACCCGGCTCTGGAAACACCATATATTTT.

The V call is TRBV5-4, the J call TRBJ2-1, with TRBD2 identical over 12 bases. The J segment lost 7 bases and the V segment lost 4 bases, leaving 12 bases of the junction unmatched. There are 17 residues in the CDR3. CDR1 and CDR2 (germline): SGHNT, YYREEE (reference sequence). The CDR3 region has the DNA TGTGCCAGCAGCGGGGGTGGTGAGGGGACTAGCGGGAATGAGCAGTTCTTC. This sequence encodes CASSGGGEGTSGNEQFF.

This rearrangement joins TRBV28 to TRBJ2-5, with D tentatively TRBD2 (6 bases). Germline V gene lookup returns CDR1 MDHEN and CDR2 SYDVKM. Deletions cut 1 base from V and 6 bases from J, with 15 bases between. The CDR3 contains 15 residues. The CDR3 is CASSLSEARGQTQYF. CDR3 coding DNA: TGTGCCAGCAGTTTATCTGAGGCGCGGGGTCAGACCCAGTACTTC.

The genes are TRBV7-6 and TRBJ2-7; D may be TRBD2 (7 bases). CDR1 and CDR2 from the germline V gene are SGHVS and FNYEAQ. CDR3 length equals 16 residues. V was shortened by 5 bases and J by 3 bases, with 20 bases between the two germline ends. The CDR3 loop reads CASSPGGQGKNYEQYF. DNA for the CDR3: TGTGCCAGCAGCCCCGGGGGGCAGGGGAAGAACTACGAGCAGTACTTC.

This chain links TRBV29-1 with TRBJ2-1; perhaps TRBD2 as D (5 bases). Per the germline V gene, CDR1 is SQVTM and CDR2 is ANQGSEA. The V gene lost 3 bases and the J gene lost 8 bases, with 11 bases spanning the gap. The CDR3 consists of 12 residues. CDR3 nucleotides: TGCAGCGTTGACTCGAGGGCCCATGAGCAGTTCTTC. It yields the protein CSVDSRAHEQFF.

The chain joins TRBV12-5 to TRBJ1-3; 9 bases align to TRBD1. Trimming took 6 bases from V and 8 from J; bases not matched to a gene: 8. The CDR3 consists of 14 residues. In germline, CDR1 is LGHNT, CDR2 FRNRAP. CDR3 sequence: CASGPGQGLDTIYF. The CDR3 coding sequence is TGTGCTAGTGGCCCGGGACAGGGCTTGGACACCATATATTTT.

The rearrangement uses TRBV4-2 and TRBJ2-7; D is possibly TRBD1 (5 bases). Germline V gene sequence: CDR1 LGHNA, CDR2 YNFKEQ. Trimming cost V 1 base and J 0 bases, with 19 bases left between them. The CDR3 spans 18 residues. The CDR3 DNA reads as TGTGCCAGCAGCCAAGGCGGAGAAGGGGATGGCAGCTCCTACGAGCAGTACTTC. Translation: CASSQGGEGDGSSYEQYF.

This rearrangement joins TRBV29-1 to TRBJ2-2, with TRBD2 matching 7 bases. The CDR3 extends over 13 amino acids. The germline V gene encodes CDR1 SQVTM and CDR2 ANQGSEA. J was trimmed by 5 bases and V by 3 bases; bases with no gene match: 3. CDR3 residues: CSVEREGTGELFF. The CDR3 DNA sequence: TGCAGCGTTGAGAGGGAGGGGACCGGGGAGCTGTTTTTT.